This TCR beta chain was captured by sequencing in a study of T cells in Graves' hyperthyroidism and ophthalmopathy (dated by TCRdb to the late 2010s). Background for the entire study: To identify distinguishing TCR V-J signatures, a discovery cohort of around 100 patients was used, comprising 43 with Graves' ophthalmopathy and some 60 with stable Graves' hyperthyroidism. Prospective prediction of ophthalmopathy was tested in an independent validation cohort of approximately 19 hyperthyroidism patients and some 17 patients who later progressed to ophthalmopathy. The roughly 91 discovery patients were randomly split 7:3 into training and test sets. In addition, the study compared T-cell repertoires in thyroid tissue and in blood from about 6 Graves' hyperthyroidism patients. Once sampling was done, hyperthyroidism patients were given methimazole at a starting dose of 30 mg daily, whereas ophthalmopathy patients were given high-dose intravenous methylprednisolone. TCR Vbeta CDR3 sequencing of 120 to 150 peripheral blood samples (over 40 ophthalmopathy, 75 hyperthyroidism and around 17 progressor patients) is reported in the paper. Findings and caveats that apply to the study as a whole: No statistical method was used to fix the sample size in advance, and group allocation was not hidden from the investigators. In validation, progression to ophthalmopathy was predicted by the model with 70.59% sensitivity and 72% to 85% specificity, a median of roughly six months before onset. Most expanded thyroid clonotypes (frequency above 0.001) were also detected in blood, a finding suggesting that blood repertoires may reflect thyroid immune responses. In cross-validation, a model built on a 13 V-J signature told ophthalmopathy apart from stable hyperthyroidism with under 90% sensitivity and around 83% specificity, and in testing the same model reached 80%/75%.

To note about this clonotype: No antigen is known for it. No quality values exist for individual bases; no much larger clone is one base distant.

Graves' hyperthyroidism was defined as stable when no progression to ophthalmopathy occurred over 18 months of follow-up. The hyperthyroidism patients were between 18 and 65 years old and newly diagnosed, with a disease duration of less than 2 months. The study excluded patients with uncontrolled infections, other autoimmune diseases, pregnancy or lactation. Diagnoses were established on the basis of clinical symptoms, serum thyroxine and TRAb, thyroid ultrasound, and orbital computed tomography. Total RNA was extracted using Trizol reagent, and RNA quality was assessed on an Agilent 2100 Bioanalyzer. The CDR3 holds 13 amino acids from the cysteine to the phenylalanine. Here the CDR3 DNA is all that survives: 39 bases in frame from base 1. CDR1 and CDR2, looked up from the germline V gene, are SQVTM and ANQGSEA. Relative to germline, V is 8 bases shorter and J is 3 bases shorter, with 14 bases between their ends.

Amplification of TCR beta CDR3 regions was carried out from RNA transcripts. The TCR CDR3 was subjected to a first round of RT-PCR using the HTBI primer set and the Qiagen OneStep RT-PCR kit. Libraries were constructed in a second round of multiplex PCR, after which size selection and purification were performed. Sequencing of the libraries was done on an Illumina HiSeq2000 using paired-end 100 bp reads. The study's processing was this. SOAPnuke was used to process the raw data, with reads discarded if the reads contained adapters or uncalled bases, had a mean Phred below 15, or lacked an exact constant-primer or identifier match. COPE v1.2.5 was used to merge the high-quality paired reads, and each unique nucleotide sequence was defined as a clonotype. Clonotypes were aligned to IMGT TRBV, TRBD and TRBJ reference segments using MiTCR v1.1. The analysis was restricted to V-J combinations with a frequency above 0.0001, which together covered 99.2% of the repertoires. A TCS score was defined as the ratio between F50 (clonal expansion) and ExV (chaos), using BLOSUM62-based TCRdist between CDR3 peptides within each V-J. Welch's t-statistics and random forest reduced fewer than 600 V-J features to under 15, which were used in a naive Bayes classifier (R e1071). The public reads were reprocessed in TCRdb via fastp at Q25 and MiXCR, keeping in-frame beta chains. Entries that share a CDR3 protein sequence are merged under the most common genes and DNA. TCRdb's processing, not the study's, gives the V and J calls here. The sample includes a few hundred thousand distinct CDR3 sequences, with approximately 44% observed a single time. The ten largest clonotypes hold approximately 8.2% of the sample.

The sequenced sample consisted of peripheral blood or thyroid tissue (not recorded which). The source of this sequence is a woman aged 18-29 years with Graves' hyperthyroidism. Donor details come from another sample of the same person, matched by shared clones. The V and J segments used are TRBV29-1 and TRBJ1-5; no D gene is confidently identified. The DNA reads TGCAGCCCGGGAGCATCCCACAATCAGCCCCAGCATTTT. It translates to CSPGASHNQPQHF. Here the CDR3 is joined to the reference TRBV29-1 and TRBJ1-5 genes, and the full variable domain is: SAVISQKPSRDICQRGTSLTIQCQVDSQVTMMFWYRQQPGQSLTLIATANQGSEATYESGFVIDKFPISRPNLTFSTLTVSNMSPEDSSIYLCSPGASHNQPQHFGDGTRLSIL.